Shown below are 22 T cell receptor beta chains from a single sample sequenced in a study of T-cell reconstitution after alpha-beta-depleted transplantation in children. Molecular barcoding with unique molecular identifiers was used for the TCRbeta library. One entry per CDR3 protein results from TCRdb running MiXCR on the PCR reads. The table records over 550,000 distinct CDR3 sequences, about 10% of them present only once. This specimen consisted of PBMCs from the stem cell graft donor, obtained from the stem cell graft. All receptors come from a human donor who donated a stem cell graft to a child with acute myeloid leukemia.

Many counts were recorded for this clonotype. The gene calls are TRBV3-1 and TRBJ2-7, with TRBD1 matching over 8 bases. This CDR3 is built from 16 residues. Germline loops: CDR1 LGHDT, CDR2 YNNKEL (reference sequence). J gave up 5 bases and V 0 bases, and 9 bases lay outside the gene matches. CDR3 loop: CASSQEDRVFLNEQYF. In DNA, the CDR3 is TGTGCCAGCAGCCAAGAGGACAGGGTCTTTTTGAACGAGCAGTACTTC.

On this clonotype: Given a much more abundant clone one base away, this may be a read error. This chain joins TRBV2 and TRBJ1-5, with D unresolved. CDR1 is SNHLY and CDR2 is FYNNEI in the germline V gene. Trimming pared 3 bases from V and 3 bases from J, leaving 6 bases between. The CDR3 sequence is 13 residues long. Here the CDR3 reads CASSDRNNQPQHF. The CDR3 bases are TGTGCCAGCAGTGACAGGAACAATCAGCCCCAGCATTTT.

This rearrangement joins TRBV4-2 to TRBJ2-2; a possible D gene is TRBD2 (5 bases). The CDR3 loop spans 15 amino acids. The germline V and J ends were trimmed by 0 bases and 4 bases, with 9 bases remaining between them. The germline V gene has CDR1 LGHNA and CDR2 YNFKEQ. The CDR3 protein is CASSQETGSTGELFF. The DNA for the CDR3 is TGTGCCAGCAGCCAAGAGACGGGATCCACCGGGGAGCTGTTTTTT.

This chain joins TRBV7-2 and TRBJ2-2; D gene unclear. From germline, CDR1 is SGHTA and CDR2 FQGNSA. V was trimmed by 4 bases and J by 6 bases, leaving 9 bases between them. This CDR3 region has 13 residues. This CDR3 reads CASSSMGPGELFF. As DNA, the CDR3 is TGTGCCAGCAGCTCTATGGGTCCCGGGGAGCTGTTTTTT.

This clonotype was detected only a few times. The rearrangement joins TRBV5-5 to TRBJ2-5, with TRBD2 matching over 7 bases. Germline assignment: CDR1 SGHKS and CDR2 YYEKEE (reference sequence). After removal of 0 bases from V and 2 bases from J, the junction contained 4 bases not matched to a gene. The CDR3 spans 15 residues. The CDR3 DNA reads as TGTGCCAGCAGCTTGGTCACTAGCGCACAAGAGACCCAGTACTTC. Translation gives CASSLVTSAQETQYF.

The table lists this clonotype with a few counts. The chain uses TRBV21-1 and TRBJ2-5; TRBD1, the table's D call, lacks a check against the DNA. TRBV21-1 is assigned pseudogene status. The length of the CDR3 is 16 residues. The CDR3 is CASSKSQTGRPETQYF. Written as DNA, the CDR3 is TGTGCCAGCAGCAAGAGCCAGACAGGGAGACCAGAGACCCAGTACTTC.

To note about this clonotype: A much bigger clone sits one base away, suggesting this may be a read error. Likely a read error: the CDR3 ends without its conserved phenylalanine or tryptophan. The V call is TRBV20-1, the J call TRBJ1-4; 8 positions match TRBD1. This CDR3 spans 13 amino acids. V shed 7 bases and J 5 bases; nucleotides not matched to a gene: 6. CDR1 DFQATT and CDR2 SNEGSKA come from the germline V gene (reference sequence). CDR3 bases: TGCAGTGGGAGTGGGGACAGGAATGAAAAACTGTTTATT. This codes for CSGSGDRNEKLFI.

This clonotype showed up just a few times. CDR3 protein: CASSLGTFDEQFF. The CDR3 nucleotides are TGCGCCAGCAGCTTGGGAACCTTTGATGAGCAGTTCTTC. J is TRBJ2-1 and V is TRBV5-1; D is undetermined. The CDR3 totals 13 residues. V shed 0 bases and J shed 8 bases, with 9 bases lying between them. Per the germline V gene, CDR1 is SGHRS and CDR2 is YFSETQ.

The rearrangement uses TRBV20-1 and TRBJ2-7; TRBD1 aligns across 11 bases. Germline values: CDR1 DFQATT, CDR2 SNEGSKA (reference sequence). The ends lost 3 bases at V and 6 bases at J; junction bases unmatched: 7. CDR3 length: 14 residues. This CDR3 is CSARPTGTGGEQYF. DNA of the CDR3: TGCAGTGCTAGGCCCACCGGGACAGGGGGCGAGCAGTACTTC.

This clonotype has ten or more counts. The chain links TRBV28 to TRBJ2-5, with 11 bases matching TRBD2. Unmatched junction bases numbered 10, after V lost 5 bases and J lost 5 bases. The germline CDR1 and CDR2 sequences are MDHEN and SYDVKM. CDR3 length: 16 amino acids. The CDR3 DNA reads as TGTGCCAGCAGTGCCGAACTAGCGGGAGTCCGGGAGACCCAGTACTTC. Its translation: CASSAELAGVRETQYF.

This clonotype came up many times. The chain joins TRBV27 to TRBJ2-1, with TRBD2 identical over 11 bases. Germline V lookup: CDR1 MNHEY, CDR2 SMNVEV (reference sequence). The V segment lost 3 bases and the J segment 8 bases; nucleotides outside the gene matches: 15. The CDR3 length is 18 residues. The CDR3 DNA follows: TGTGCCAGCAGTTTTCGCCCCCAGACTAGCGGGAAGGCTTATGAGCAGTTCTTC. Translation gives CASSFRPQTSGKAYEQFF.

This clonotype was seen ten or more times. CDR3 protein: CASSLTGTSGRAFTGELFF. In DNA, the CDR3 is TGCGCCAGCAGCTTGACCGGGACTAGCGGGAGGGCCTTCACCGGGGAGCTGTTTTTT. The rearrangement joins TRBV5-1 to TRBJ2-2; TRBD2 matches at 16 bases. Per germline, CDR1 SGHRS and CDR2 YFSETQ. The CDR3 has 19 residues. J lost 4 bases, V lost 1 base, and 7 bases had no gene match.

There are a few counts of this clonotype. The chain combines TRBV20-1 with TRBJ2-1; 10 bases fit TRBD2. With 0 bases clipped from V and 8 bases from J, the junction kept 13 bases outside the gene matches. CDR3 length: 17 amino acids. Germline assignment: CDR1 DFQATT and CDR2 SNEGSKA (reference sequence). The CDR3 loop reads CSARDLGSGRAVDEQFF. The CDR3 DNA reads as TGCAGTGCTAGAGATCTAGGAAGCGGGAGGGCCGTTGATGAGCAGTTCTTC.

V gene TRBV2 combines with J gene TRBJ2-7, with 12 bases matching TRBD2. CDR3 length: 14 amino acids. Trimming cost V 8 bases and J 6 bases; bases outside gene matches: 8. The germline gives CDR1 SNHLY, CDR2 FYNNEI. The CDR3 sequence: CASFGLAGPSEQYF. As DNA, the CDR3 is TGTGCCAGCTTCGGACTAGCGGGGCCCTCCGAGCAGTACTTC.

This clonotype was observed a single time. This sequence joins TRBV12-3 or TRBV12-4 and TRBJ2-3; 12 nucleotides line up with TRBD2. V dropped 4 bases and J dropped 6; count of bases not matched to a gene: 5. This CDR3 is 15 amino acids long. CDR3 bases: TGTGCCAGCAGTTCTAGCGGGAGGGCCTTGGATACGCAGTATTTT. The encoded protein is CASSSSGRALDTQYF.

This clonotype was counted at least ten times. V gene TRBV24-1 combines with J gene TRBJ1-5, with TRBD1 identical over 11 bases. The CDR3 sequence is 15 residues long. Unmatched junction bases numbered 6, after V lost 8 bases and J lost 4 bases. Germline V gene data show CDR1 as KGHDR and CDR2 as SFDVKD. Here the CDR3 reads CATTEGQGDNQPQHF. CDR3 DNA sequence: TGTGCCACCACAGAGGGACAGGGGGATAATCAGCCCCAGCATTTT.

The CDR3 here is CASSVLPGSTNEKLFF. The DNA for the CDR3 is TGTGCCAGCAGCGTACTTCCGGGTTCAACTAATGAAAAACTGTTTTTT. The J gene is TRBJ1-4, the V gene TRBV9; D remains unclear. Germline CDR1 is SGDLS and CDR2 is YYNGEE. The CDR3 is 16 amino acids. V was shortened by 1 base and J by 0 bases, with 10 bases between the two germline ends.

This clonotype was seen a handful of times. The chain couples TRBV6-2 or TRBV6-3 to TRBJ2-7, with D perhaps TRBD1 (5 bases). The CDR3 covers 14 residues. Germline CDR1 and CDR2: MNHEY and SVGEGT. V was trimmed by 2 bases and J by 3 bases, leaving 11 bases between them. The CDR3 sequence: CASSYGAPHYEQYF. The CDR3 DNA is TGTGCCAGCAGTTACGGGGCACCTCACTACGAGCAGTACTTC.

There are many counts of this clonotype. This chain connects TRBV4-2 to TRBJ2-1; 11 bases match TRBD2. V lost 4 bases and J lost 6; bases outside the gene matches: 5. Germline CDR1 LGHNA, CDR2 YNFKEQ. The CDR3 consists of 15 residues. The CDR3 sequence is CASSPLAGGSNEQFF. CDR3 bases: TGTGCCAGCAGCCCCCTAGCGGGAGGTTCCAATGAGCAGTTCTTC.

The genes are TRBV29-1 and TRBJ2-1; D uncertain. The V gene's germline CDR1 is SQVTM and CDR2 ANQGSEA. CDR3 length: 11 residues. CDR3 sequence: CTATGYNEQFF. The CDR3 DNA reads as TGCACCGCGACCGGGTACAATGAGCAGTTCTTC.

This chain connects TRBV28 to TRBJ2-4, with 9 bases that match TRBD1. CDR3 length: 16 amino acids. Trimming took 5 bases from V and 1 from J; bases not matched to a gene: 6. From germline, CDR1 is MDHEN and CDR2 SYDVKM. The CDR3 here is CASSIRQGGAKNIQYF. The CDR3, as DNA: TGTGCCAGCAGTATACGACAGGGGGGGGCCAAAAACATTCAGTACTTC.

In its sample, this clonotype was seen a few times. This chain uses TRBV3-1 with TRBJ2-1; 9 bases are shared with TRBD2. Germline CDR1 is LGHDT and CDR2 is YNNKEL (reference sequence). V shed 4 bases, J shed 9 bases, and the junction held 10 bases outside the gene matches. CDR3 length: 15 residues. The CDR3 loop is CASSPSSGRGGEQFF. CDR3 coding DNA: TGTGCCAGCAGCCCCAGTAGCGGGAGAGGGGGTGAGCAGTTCTTC.